The source of this TCR beta chain is a study of identical twins. Findings of the study overall: For monozygotic twins, models underestimated out-of-frame TCR alpha sharing.

TCRdb reprocessed the 5' RACE reads via MiXCR and lists one record per CDR3 protein. The sample has approximately 1.8 million distinct CDR3 sequences, about 31% seen once. To note about this clonotype: The antigen is not known. At one boundary the junction diverges from the germline segment, which might be a read error.

The CDR3 is 14 residues long. The germline gives CDR1 KGHSH, CDR2 LQKENI. Sequenced sample: cord blood. This receptor was taken from a newborn girl in good health. The chain uses TRBV18 and TRBJ2-1; weak D call: TRBD1 (6 bases). CDR3 loop: CASPPGDRYNEQFF. The CDR3 DNA follows: TGTGCCAGCCCACCAGGGGACCGTTACAATGAGCAGTTCTTC.